Listed below are T cell receptor beta chains from one sample, sequenced in a study of blood T cell repertoires in COVID-19. Produced via immunoSEQ multiplex PCR; TCRdb's table is partial and in-frame only. This table holds roughly 160,000 clones, 79% found once. Sequencing was done on a sample of PBMCs or T cells enriched from blood (not recorded which). These receptors came from a woman between 70 and 85 years old in a cohort exposed to, infected with or recovered from COVID-19 (not recorded which). CDR3s include the opening cysteine and the closing phenylalanine or tryptophan.

j_gene,v_gene,len,CDR3aa
TRBJ2-1,TRBV13,15,CASSLRGSRGNEQFF
TRBJ2-5,TRBV19,19,CASSMRGGKRSTYQETQYF
TRBJ2-3,TRBV5-1,16,CASSLGLAGATDTQYF
TRBJ1-3,TRBV5-4,16,CASSVQGLSSGNTIYF
TRBJ2-5,TRBV11-3,13,CASSLAPRETQYF
TRBJ1-1,TRBV9,16,CASSASLGQNNTEAFF
TRBJ2-1,TRBV28,16,CASSLPGTSYPNEQFF
TRBJ2-1,TRBV28,15,CASSLGGTGRNEQFF
TRBJ2-2,TRBV5-5,16,CASSFGRQPNTGELFF
TRBJ2-3,TRBV5-1,16,CASSFIGQTGTDTQYF
TRBJ1-6,TRBV4-2,11,CASSTRGTLHF
TRBJ2-5,TRBV9,14,CASSPSGGRETQYF
TRBJ2-5,TRBV6-1,15,CASSEGWAAQETQYF
TRBJ2-3,TRBV9,15,CASSVDYARADTQYF
TRBJ1-5,TRBV24-1,14,CATKGGEYNQPQHF
TRBJ1-5,TRBV28,14,CASSWGRGNQPQHF
TRBJ2-5,TRBV21-1,18,CASSKCGGGTQYQETQYF
TRBJ2-7,TRBV5-4,15,CASSLGVGGDYEQYF
TRBJ2-6,TRBV7-2,15,CASSLAVSGANVLTF
TRBJ2-7,TRBV5-1,13,CASSPGTSSKQYF
TRBJ2-3,TRBV5-1,13,CASRPRTESDQYF
TRBJ2-4,TRBV29-1,12,CSGGEGGNIQYF
TRBJ2-3,TRBV11-2,16,CASSLAWGPLADTQYF
TRBJ2-1,TRBV2,16,CASTRLAGSAYNEQFF
TRBJ2-7,TRBV27,16,CASSHPSGSSSYEQYF